Each of the 24 T cell receptor beta chains below was sequenced from the same sample in a study of sequential checkpoint blockade in melanoma. Only in-frame clones appear in the TCRdb table, and some are missing; sequencing was by immunoSEQ multiplex PCR. The sample comprises roughly 18,000 clones, approximately 74% of which are singletons, and almost 35% rests with the top ten. Documented treatment: randomized to nivolumab then ipilimumab (arm A) or the reverse (arm B). The specimen comprised CD8+ T cells sorted from blood (inferred from file names), sampled from a patient given nivolumab and ipilimumab in sequence. The receptors derive from a human donor with melanoma.

The V gene is TRBV27, the J gene TRBJ2-5, with TRBD2 matching over 7 bases. Germline CDR1 and CDR2: MNHEY and SMNVEV (reference sequence). The CDR3 length is 15 residues. Trimming at V came to 6 bases and at J to 2 bases, leaving 9 bases not matched to a gene. This CDR3 is CASSPDPSGQETQYF. The CDR3, as DNA: TGTGCCAGCAGCCCCGACCCTAGCGGACAAGAGACCCAGTACTTC.

The chain has TRBV6-5 and TRBJ2-5; 7 bases are a match to TRBD1. Germline-derived CDR1 and CDR2 are MNHEY and SVGAGI. This CDR3 is 14 amino acids long. The ends lost 8 bases at V and 6 bases at J; junction bases unmatched: 12. The CDR3 sequence is CASADRLLGQTQYF. In DNA, the CDR3 is TGTGCCAGCGCGGACAGGCTCCTAGGACAGACCCAGTACTTC.

J is TRBJ2-3 and V is TRBV30; 7 bases are shared with TRBD2. The V gene's germline CDR1 is GTSNPN and CDR2 SVGIG (reference sequence). The CDR3 spans 14 residues. V gave up 3 bases and J gave up 2 bases; unmatched junction bases: 5. The DNA of the CDR3 is TGTGCCTGGAGCGCTAGCGGATACACAGATACGCAGTATTTT. Translating gives CAWSASGYTDTQYF.

The chain carries TRBV10-2 and TRBJ1-2, with D hard to call. Between the trimmed V and J ends, which lost 8 bases and 4 bases, there was a span of 8 bases. The CDR3 has 11 residues. CDR1 and CDR2 (germline): WSHSY, SAAADI. As DNA, the CDR3 is TGCGCCAGCTCCTACAGCTATGGCTACACCTTC. This encodes CASSYSYGYTF.

Here the CDR3 reads CASRTRQETQYF. The CDR3 bases are TGTGCCAGCCGGACAAGGCAAGAGACCCAGTACTTC. The chain carries TRBV6-1 and TRBJ2-5; the D gene is possibly TRBD1 (5 bases). The germline V and J ends were trimmed by 8 bases and 2 bases, with 9 bases remaining between them. Germline lookup yields CDR1 MNHNS and CDR2 SASEGT. This CDR3 region has 12 residues.

V usage is TRBV4-3 and J usage is TRBJ2-1; 7 bases match TRBD2. Trimming took 4 bases from V and 0 from J; bases not matched to a gene: 3. Germline CDR1 and CDR2: LGHNA and YSLEER. CDR3 length: 15 residues. The DNA for the CDR3 is TGCGCCAGCAGCCTTGGACTAGACTCCTACAATGAGCAGTTCTTC. Its translation is CASSLGLDSYNEQFF.

The gene calls are TRBV2 and TRBJ2-5, with 7 bases aligning to TRBD2. This CDR3 is 11 amino acids long. The V and J ends lost 10 bases and 9 bases, in that order; junction bases with no gene match: 8. Germline V gene sequence: CDR1 SNHLY, CDR2 FYNNEI. This chain's CDR3 is CAISGGWAQYF. In nucleotides, the CDR3 is TGTGCCATCTCGGGAGGTTGGGCCCAGTACTTC.

The CDR3 nucleotides are TGTGCCAGCAGCTTAGGGGCCGGTGGAGGAGATACGCAGTATTTT. Translated, it gives CASSLGAGGGDTQYF. The chain carries TRBV7-9 and TRBJ2-3; TRBD2 might be the D (5 bases). From germline, CDR1 is SEHNR and CDR2 FQNEAQ (reference sequence). V was pared by 1 base and J by 5 bases, with 13 bases between. This CDR3 spans 15 amino acids.

The V and J genes are TRBV4-1 and TRBJ2-7; tentative D call: TRBD1 (6 bases). This CDR3 comprises 15 residues. V lost 1 base to trimming and J lost 2 bases, with 12 bases between them. Germline CDR1 and CDR2: MGHRA and YSYEKL. DNA for the CDR3: TGCGCCAGCAGCCAAGCCCCCGGGACAACCTACGAGCAGTACTTC. Translation: CASSQAPGTTYEQYF.

The chain couples TRBV12-2 to TRBJ2-7; the table calls TRBD1, which could not be checked here. TRBV12-2 is a pseudogene segment. The CDR3 is 18 residues long. The CDR3 reads CASRLVIQGTAETYEQYF. The CDR3 DNA reads as TGTGCAAGTCGCTTAGTGATACAGGGTACGGCTGAAACCTACGAGCAGTACTTC.

The chain is built from TRBV9 and TRBJ1-5; the D gene is possibly TRBD1 (5 bases). The CDR3 runs 15 residues. V was cut by 0 bases and J by 6 bases, with 13 bases left in between. The germline gives CDR1 SGDLS, CDR2 YYNGEE. The CDR3 region is CASSVGLGGIQPQHF. The CDR3 DNA reads as TGTGCCAGCAGCGTAGGTCTTGGGGGGATTCAGCCCCAGCATTTT.

The V call is TRBV7-6, the J call TRBJ2-4; TRBD2 matches at 11 bases. The V gene's germline CDR1 is SGHVS and CDR2 FNYEAQ. The V and J ends lost 5 bases and 6 bases, in that order; junction bases with no gene match: 6. The CDR3 covers 15 residues. CDR3 in amino acids: CASSLTSGTGNIQYF. CDR3 coding DNA: TGTGCCAGCAGCCTGACTAGCGGGACGGGAAACATTCAGTACTTC.

This clone has only a few counts. The chain is built from TRBV7-9 and TRBJ1-3, with a possible D match to TRBD1 (6 bases). Germline assignment: CDR1 SEHNR and CDR2 FQNEAQ (reference sequence). There are 13 residues in the CDR3. Trimming removed 6 bases at V and 0 bases at J, with 6 bases between. The CDR3 protein is CASRDSSGNTIYF. CDR3 coding DNA: TGTGCCAGCAGGGACAGCTCTGGAAACACCATATATTTT.

The chain uses TRBV9 and TRBJ2-1, with 8 bases that match TRBD2. The CDR3 has 16 amino acids. Unmatched junction bases numbered 8, after V lost 6 bases and J lost 0 bases. Looked up from germline, CDR1 is SGDLS and CDR2 is YYNGEE. CDR3 sequence reads: CASTGVAGSSYNEQFF. The CDR3 DNA reads as TGTGCCAGCACTGGAGTAGCGGGAAGCTCCTACAATGAGCAGTTCTTC. Full variable domain (rest looked up from reference TRBV9 and TRBJ2-1): DSGVTQTPKHLITATGQRVTLRCSPRSGDLSVYWYQQSLDQGLQFLIQYYNGEERAKGNILERFSAQQFPDLHSELNLSSLELGDSALYFCASTGVAGSSYNEQFFGPGTRLTVL.

This clone was seen just once. This chain joins TRBV7-8 and TRBJ2-7; 7 positions agree with TRBD1. CDR3 length equals 14 residues. In germline, CDR1 is SGHVS, CDR2 FQNEAQ. Losses at the gene ends were 2 bases for V and 2 bases for J; bases not matched to a gene: 3. Here the CDR3 DNA reads TGTGCCAGCAGCTTATTCCAGGGGGCCTACGAGCAGTACTTC. Its translation is CASSLFQGAYEQYF.

This rearrangement joins TRBV4-2 to TRBJ2-1; TRBD2 agrees at 9 bases. The CDR3 is 17 residues long. The germline V gene has CDR1 LGHNA and CDR2 YNFKEQ. J lost 11 bases, V lost 4 bases, and 18 bases had no gene match. The CDR3 sequence: CASSLHSLTSGIGKQFF. CDR3 nucleotides: TGTGCCAGCAGCCTGCACTCCCTGACTAGCGGAATCGGGAAGCAGTTCTTC.

This clone was observed a single time. The chain recombines TRBV4-1 with TRBJ1-5, with a possible D match to TRBD1 (6 bases). The CDR3 spans 14 residues. Trimming removed 5 bases from V and 1 base from J, with 9 bases in between. Germline CDR1 MGHRA, CDR2 YSYEKL. The CDR3: CASSGGASNQPQHF. CDR3 DNA sequence: TGCGCCAGCAGCGGGGGGGCGAGCAATCAGCCCCAGCATTTT.

V is TRBV19 and J is TRBJ2-1; 7 positions agree with TRBD2. The CDR3 extends over 15 amino acids. CDR1 and CDR2 (germline): LNHDA, SQIVND (reference sequence). V gave up 1 base and J gave up 4 bases; unmatched junction bases: 4. CDR3 nucleotide sequence: TGTGCCAGTAGTATAGCAAGCGGGATGTACAATGAGCAGTTCTTC. It encodes CASSIASGMYNEQFF.

This chain links TRBV25-1 with TRBJ2-5; no reliable D call. This CDR3 has 13 amino acids. Trimming left V 8 bases short and J 2 bases short, with 12 bases between. Germline V lookup: CDR1 MGHDK, CDR2 SYGVNS. The CDR3 region has the DNA TGTGCCAGCGCCCCCCGTGAGCAAGAGACCCAGTACTTC. Translating gives CASAPREQETQYF.

The rearrangement links TRBV6-5 to TRBJ2-7; 7 nucleotides line up with TRBD1. The germline CDR1 and CDR2 sequences are MNHEY and SVGAGI. This CDR3 is 14 amino acids long. V gave up 5 bases and J gave up 1 base; unmatched junction bases: 5. The CDR3 nucleotides read TGTGCCAGCAGTCGACAGGGTCGGTCCTACGAGCAGTACTTC. Its translation: CASSRQGRSYEQYF.

V and J are TRBV4-1 and TRBJ2-3; D not resolved. Germline values: CDR1 MGHRA, CDR2 YSYEKL. V was cut by 2 bases and J by 5 bases, with 8 bases left in between. The length of the CDR3 is 13 residues. DNA of the CDR3: TGCGCCAGCAGCCAACCAGACTTAGATACGCAGTATTTT. Amino acids: CASSQPDLDTQYF.

This clone was detected only a few times. The chain combines TRBV5-6 with TRBJ1-1; D is possibly TRBD1 (5 bases). V lost 4 bases, J lost 10 bases, and 20 bases lay in between. CDR3 size: 14 residues. The germline gives CDR1 SGHDT, CDR2 YYEEEE. The DNA for the CDR3 is TGTGCCAGCAGCGCGGGGACTCCCGCCTTAAGAGCTTTCTTT. As protein: CASSAGTPALRAFF.

This clone was detected only a few times. The chain recombines TRBV2 with TRBJ1-2, with TRBD1 matching 7 bases. Germline V CDR1 and CDR2: SNHLY, FYNNEI. The V gene end was trimmed by 10 bases and the J gene end by 1 base; junction bases not matched to a gene: 9. There are 14 residues in the CDR3. CDR3 amino acids: CAISRDRDNYGYTF. The DNA for the CDR3 is TGTGCCATCAGCCGGGACAGAGATAACTATGGCTACACCTTC.

This rearrangement joins TRBV6-5 to TRBJ2-2; no clear D. Germline CDR1 is MNHEY and CDR2 is SVGAGI. The CDR3 runs to 13 residues. Trimming pared 5 bases from V and 5 bases from J, leaving 9 bases between. The CDR3 region has the DNA TGTGCCAGCAGTGATTGGAGAACCGGGGAGCTGTTTTTT. Protein sequence: CASSDWRTGELFF.